The rows below give T cell receptor beta chains drawn from one sample of a study of shared clonotypes between healthy human individuals. The assay was immunoSEQ multiplex PCR, and TCRdb's table has in-frame clones only and misses some. The data contain some 1.5 million clones, around 98% of them singletons. Sequenced input: naive CD4+ T cells sorted from blood. The receptors derive from a young man in good health. The CDR3 runs from the conserved cysteine through the conserved F or W. The D gene is left open where the match is weak.

J: TRBJ1-1
D: TRBD1
V: TRBV18
length: 14
DNA: TGTGCCAGCTCACCAAGGGACAGGGTCGCTGAAGCTTTCTTT
CDR3: CASSPRDRVAEAFF

J: TRBJ2-7
D: TRBD1
V: TRBV7-9
length: 14
DNA: TGTGCCAGCAGCTGGGACAGGGGACCCTACGAGCAGTACTTC
CDR3: CASSWDRGPYEQYF

J: TRBJ2-3
D: TRBD2
V: TRBV30
length: 15
DNA: TGTGCCTGGAGTGTACTAGCGGGAGGACCAGATACGCAGTATTTT
CDR3: CAWSVLAGGPDTQYF

J: TRBJ2-1
D: .
V: TRBV11-2
length: 17
DNA: TGTGCCAGCAGCTTAAAGGAGAATTGGGGGGCCTACAATGAGCAGTTCTTC
CDR3: CASSLKENWGAYNEQFF

J: TRBJ1-5
D: .
V: TRBV19
length: 15
DNA: TGTGCCAGTAGTATACGGGGGGCAGGGACATCGCCCCAGCATTTT
CDR3: CASSIRGAGTSPQHF

J: TRBJ2-7
D: TRBD2
V: TRBV30
length: 14
DNA: TGTGCCTGGAGTTTCCTACTAGCGCGCGACGAGCAGTACTTC
CDR3: CAWSFLLARDEQYF

J: TRBJ1-5
D: .
V: TRBV28
length: 14
DNA: TGTGCCAGCAGTCGGGGGGACATGGGTCAGCCCCAGCATTTT
CDR3: CASSRGDMGQPQHF

J: TRBJ1-1
D: .
V: TRBV21-1
length: 15
DNA: TGTGCCAGCAGCAAAGCTGAGTCGAGTGCCACTGAAGCTTTCTTT
CDR3: CASSKAESSATEAFF

J: TRBJ2-1
D: TRBD1
V: TRBV27
length: 15
DNA: TGTGCCAGCAGCTCGACAGGGTTTCGTACGAATGAGCAGTTCTTC
CDR3: CASSSTGFRTNEQFF

J: TRBJ1-5
D: .
V: TRBV5-1
length: 14
DNA: TGCGCCAGCAGCTCCGGGACACCCCAGGGGCCCCAGCATTTT
CDR3: CASSSGTPQGPQHF